Below are 24 T cell receptor beta chains sequenced from a single sample in a study of blood T cell repertoires in COVID-19. The repertoire was sequenced with immunoSEQ multiplex PCR; TCRdb's copy has only in-frame clones and lacks some. The profile shows approximately 170,000 clones, 80% of them singletons. Sequenced: PBMCs or T cells enriched from blood (not recorded which). The source of these receptors is a man aged 40-50 years who had recovered from COVID-19.

The chain has TRBV9 and TRBJ1-4; D is ambiguous. Trimming shortened V by 6 bases and J by 8 bases, and 11 bases separated the two germline ends. The CDR3 spans 12 residues. Germline V gene lookup returns CDR1 SGDLS and CDR2 YYNGEE. The DNA for the CDR3 is TGTGCCAGCAACCTAGACGGGGAAAAACTGTTTTTT. Its protein product is CASNLDGEKLFF.

This clone appeared many times. V usage is TRBV9 and J usage is TRBJ2-7, with 7 bases matching TRBD1. CDR3 length equals 13 residues. CDR1 and CDR2 (germline): SGDLS, YYNGEE. Trimming took 3 bases from V and 4 from J; bases not matched to a gene: 4. The CDR3 sequence is CASSATGIYEQYF. CDR3 DNA: TGTGCCAGCAGCGCGACAGGGATATACGAGCAGTACTTC.

This chain uses TRBV19 with TRBJ2-2; tentatively, D is TRBD1 (5 bases). V lost 7 bases, J lost 6 bases, and 9 bases lay in between. From germline, CDR1 is LNHDA and CDR2 SQIVND (reference sequence). This CDR3 region has 12 residues. The CDR3 here is CASMQGAGELFF. Written as DNA, the CDR3 is TGTGCCAGTATGCAGGGTGCCGGGGAGCTGTTTTTT. The variable domain in full, with the rest retrieved from reference TRBV19 and TRBJ2-2, is DGGITQSPKYLFRKEGQNVTLSCEQNLNHDAMYWYRQDPGQGLRLIYYSQIVNDFQKGDIAEGYSVSREKKESFPLTVTSAQKNPTAFYLCASMQGAGELFFGEGSRLTVL.

The rearrangement joins TRBV2 to TRBJ1-5, with 9 bases fitting TRBD1. Germline V gene sequence: CDR1 SNHLY, CDR2 FYNNEI. J lost 3 bases, V lost 6 bases, and 9 bases had no gene match. CDR3 length: 16 amino acids. The CDR3 sequence: CASRGTGNLYNQPQHF. The DNA of the CDR3 is TGTGCCAGCAGGGGGACAGGGAACCTCTACAATCAGCCCCAGCATTTT.

This clone was recorded once. The CDR3 is CASSLTAGVYEQYF. The CDR3, as DNA: TGTGCCAGCAGCTTAACAGCGGGGGTTTACGAGCAGTACTTC. The rearrangement uses TRBV7-3 and TRBJ2-7; 8 bases are shared with TRBD2. V trimming: 0 bases; J trimming: 4 bases; junction bases outside the gene matches: 2. The CDR3 sequence is 14 residues long. Per germline, CDR1 SGHTA and CDR2 FQGTGA. Drawing the rest from reference TRBV7-3 and TRBJ2-7, the complete variable domain is GAGVSQTPSNKVTEKGKYVELRCDPISGHTALYWYRQSLGQGPEFLIYFQGTGAADDSGLPNDRFFAVRPEGSVSTLKIQRTERGDSAVYLCASSLTAGVYEQYFGPGTRLTVT.

The V and J genes are TRBV13 and TRBJ2-1; 7 bases align to TRBD2. CDR3 length: 15 residues. Trimming removed 6 bases from V and 5 bases from J; junction bases left unmatched: 10. Germline CDR1 is PRHDT and CDR2 is FYEKMQ (reference sequence). The CDR3 nucleotides are TGTGCCAGCAGTCGCCGGGGGGAAAGGGACAATGAGCAGTTCTTC. Its protein product is CASSRRGERDNEQFF.

The chain carries TRBV7-3 and TRBJ2-2; a possible D gene is TRBD2 (6 bases). Trimming left V 8 bases short and J 7 bases short, with 11 bases between. Germline CDR1 SGHTA, CDR2 FQGTGA. CDR3 size: 12 residues. The CDR3 spells CASRLDYGELFF. DNA of the CDR3: TGTGCCAGCCGACTAGATTACGGGGAGCTGTTTTTT. Filled out from reference TRBV7-3 and TRBJ2-2, the complete variable domain reads GAGVSQTPSNKVTEKGKYVELRCDPISGHTALYWYRQSLGQGPEFLIYFQGTGAADDSGLPNDRFFAVRPEGSVSTLKIQRTERGDSAVYLCASRLDYGELFFGEGSRLTVL.

The V gene is TRBV18, the J gene TRBJ2-3, with D unclear. Germline CDR1 reads KGHSH; CDR2 reads LQKENI. Between the trimmed V and J ends, which lost 1 base and 4 bases, there was a span of 18 bases. CDR3 length: 17 residues. CDR3 nucleotides: TGTGCCAGCTCACCACTACTGAGTGGTTCTGACTCAGATACGCAGTATTTT. Translated: CASSPLLSGSDSDTQYF.

CDR3 region: CASSLVNRQTGELFF. The CDR3 coding sequence is TGTGCCAGCAGCTTAGTAAACCGACAGACCGGGGAGCTGTTTTTT. The V and J genes are TRBV7-2 and TRBJ2-2; D may be TRBD1 (5 bases). The CDR3 sequence is 15 residues long. Trimming took off 1 base at V and 5 bases at J, with 11 bases between the two ends. CDR1 is SGHTA, CDR2 FQGNSA, per germline.

The V gene is TRBV4-2, the J gene TRBJ2-1, with TRBD2 matching over 13 bases. The germline CDR1 and CDR2 sequences are LGHNA and YNFKEQ. The CDR3 is 18 residues long. V dropped 0 bases and J dropped 7; count of bases not matched to a gene: 9. CDR3 loop: CASSQDSRTSGGANEQFF. The CDR3 bases are TGTGCCAGCAGCCAAGATTCAAGAACTAGCGGGGGGGCGAATGAGCAGTTCTTC.

The chain links TRBV19 to TRBJ2-5, with 7 bases aligning to TRBD1. The length of the CDR3 is 18 residues. J gave up 2 bases and V 5 bases, and 17 bases lay outside the gene matches. Per the germline V gene, CDR1 is LNHDA and CDR2 is SQIVND (reference sequence). The CDR3 DNA follows: TGTGCCAGTAGTCAACCGAGGTCCGAGACAGGGAAACAAGAGACCCAGTACTTC. The encoded protein is CASSQPRSETGKQETQYF.

The CDR3 here is CASRRRGGELYGYTF. The CDR3 nucleotides read TGTGCCAGCAGGAGAAGGGGGGGCGAACTCTATGGCTACACCTTC. The chain has TRBV2 and TRBJ1-2, with D possibly matching TRBD1 (6 bases). Looked up from germline, CDR1 is SNHLY and CDR2 is FYNNEI. The V and J ends lost 6 bases and 4 bases respectively, with 18 bases between them. The CDR3 has 15 amino acids. The variable domain in full, completed from reference TRBV2 and TRBJ1-2, reads EPEVTQTPSHQVTQMGQEVILRCVPISNHLYFYWYRQILGQKVEFLVSFYNNEISEKSEIFDDQFSVERPDGSNFTLKIRSTKLEDSAMYFCASRRRGGELYGYTFGSGTRLTVV.

This chain uses TRBV7-8 with TRBJ1-3; 7 bases align to TRBD1. Germline loops: CDR1 SGHVS, CDR2 FQNEAQ. Losses at the gene ends were 5 bases for V and 0 bases for J; bases not matched to a gene: 7. CDR3 length: 16 amino acids. The DNA of the CDR3 is TGTGCCAGCAGCCAACAGGGGTTCCCCTCTGGAAACACCATATATTTT. Amino acid sequence: CASSQQGFPSGNTIYF. Drawing the rest from reference TRBV7-8 and TRBJ1-3, the complete variable domain is GAGVSQSPRYKVAKRGQDVALRCDPISGHVSLFWYQQALGQGPEFLTYFQNEAQLDKSGLPSDRFFAERPEGSVSTLKIQRTQQEDSAVYLCASSQQGFPSGNTIYFGEGSWLTVV.

The chain recombines TRBV5-5 with TRBJ2-7, with D maybe TRBD1 (5 bases). The CDR3 consists of 13 residues. V lost 4 bases and J 4 bases, leaving 12 bases between the germline ends. Germline-derived CDR1 and CDR2 are SGHKS and YYEKEE (reference sequence). The DNA for the CDR3 is TGTGCCAGCAGCCCTGACAGTTTATACGAGCAGTACGTC. Translating it yields CASSPDSLYEQYV.

This clone has more than one count but fewer than ten. The genes are TRBV7-8 and TRBJ1-5; a weak D match, TRBD1 (5 bases). Germline CDR1 is SGHVS and CDR2 is FQNEAQ. V lost 5 bases and J 4 bases, leaving 15 bases between the germline ends. The CDR3 loop spans 15 amino acids. The CDR3 DNA follows: TGTGCCAGCAGCCCCGCCTCGCAGGGAAATCAGCCCCAGCATTTT. Its protein is CASSPASQGNQPQHF.

This rearrangement joins TRBV28 to TRBJ1-2; 9 bases line up with TRBD1. Germline CDR1 and CDR2: MDHEN and SYDVKM. Germline trimming cut 4 bases from V and 8 bases from J; bases unmatched to any gene: 8. The CDR3 is made up of 14 amino acids. The CDR3 nucleotides are TGTGCCAGCAGTTCGGCACAGGGGGCCCGAGGCTACACCTTC. This sequence encodes CASSSAQGARGYTF.

Only a few counts were recorded for this clone. The J gene is TRBJ2-5, the V gene TRBV19; D is possibly TRBD2 (5 bases). Germline CDR1 is LNHDA and CDR2 is SQIVND (reference sequence). The CDR3 consists of 15 residues. DNA for the CDR3: TGTGCTGTGGGCCGGGGTCCCGGCTACCAAGAGACCCAGTACTTC. Translation gives CAVGRGPGYQETQYF.

This clone appeared a single time. The CDR3 is CASSLDGTGGSETQYF. The CDR3 bases are TGTGCCAGCAGCTTAGATGGGACAGGGGGCTCGGAGACCCAGTACTTC. The rearrangement links TRBV7-9 to TRBJ2-5; 12 positions match TRBD1. The CDR3 length is 16 residues. Germline loops: CDR1 SEHNR, CDR2 FQNEAQ (reference sequence). V lost 1 base and J lost 5; bases outside the gene matches: 5.

This clone was seen just once. The V and J genes are TRBV2 and TRBJ2-7; a possible D gene is TRBD1 (6 bases). V gave up 2 bases and J gave up 0 bases, with 8 bases separating them. The CDR3 is 14 residues long. Germline CDR1 and CDR2: SNHLY and FYNNEI. This CDR3 reads CASSENRDSYEQYF. CDR3 DNA sequence: TGTGCCAGCAGTGAAAACAGGGACTCCTACGAGCAGTACTTC.

The J gene is TRBJ2-5, the V gene TRBV9, with 8 bases that match TRBD2. CDR1 is SGDLS, CDR2 YYNGEE, per germline. The CDR3 extends over 15 amino acids. Losses at the gene ends were 3 bases for V and 4 bases for J; bases not matched to a gene: 8. The CDR3 DNA sequence: TGTGCCAGCAGCGGGGAGGGACTAGGAGGAGAGACCCAGTACTTC. Translated: CASSGEGLGGETQYF.

V and J are TRBV7-8 and TRBJ2-5, with 7 nucleotides matching TRBD2. This CDR3 spans 16 amino acids. CDR1 and CDR2 (germline): SGHVS, FQNEAQ. J lost 5 bases, V lost 2 bases, and 11 bases had no gene match. CDR3 amino acids: CASSLFGQGGRETQYF. The CDR3 nucleotides are TGTGCCAGCAGCTTATTTGGTCAGGGAGGGAGGGAGACCCAGTACTTC.

Note on this clone: Germline and junction disagree at one end, which may indicate a read error. The CDR3 loop reads CASSTDQLRESQYF. DNA of the CDR3: TGTGCCAGCAGCACCGACCAGCTTCGGGAGAGCCAGTACTTC. This rearrangement joins TRBV6-5 to TRBJ2-5; a weak D match, TRBD2 (6 bases). Germline CDR1 is MNHEY and CDR2 is SVGAGI. The CDR3 loop spans 14 amino acids.

The J gene is TRBJ1-5, the V gene TRBV27; TRBD1 matches 8 bases. The CDR3 contains 13 residues. Germline-derived CDR1 and CDR2 are MNHEY and SMNVEV (reference sequence). J lost 9 bases, V lost 4 bases, and 5 bases had no gene match. The CDR3 protein is CASSSDRGRPQHF. As DNA, the CDR3 is TGTGCCAGCAGTTCAGACAGGGGCCGGCCCCAGCATTTT.

This clone appeared a few times. The chain links TRBV7-9 to TRBJ1-2; 12 bases are shared with TRBD1. Losses at the gene ends were 5 bases for V and 6 bases for J; bases not matched to a gene: 10. The CDR3 contains 16 residues. Looked up from germline, CDR1 is SEHNR and CDR2 is FQNEAQ (reference sequence). The CDR3 loop reads CASSPTAGQGANGYTF. The CDR3 coding sequence is TGTGCCAGCAGCCCCACCGCGGGACAGGGGGCGAATGGCTACACCTTC.